The rows below give T cell receptor beta chains drawn from one sample of a study of human T cells and chemical hapten exposure. TCRdb fed the RACE reads into MiXCR, producing one record per CDR3 protein. In the table there are about 130,000 distinct CDR3 sequences, about 8.2% of which are singletons. Sequenced sample: whole blood. The receptors were gathered from a male donor in good health. Some clones in this sample may be carry-over from other donors' samples. Each CDR3 is given with its conserved first and last residue. The D gene is left open where the match is weak.

cdr3_aa: CASSGRDRFAGELFF
d_call: TRBD1
v_call: TRBV25-1
cdr3_length: 15

cdr3_aa: CSVLSIGVGYEQYF
d_call: -
v_call: TRBV29-1
cdr3_length: 14

cdr3_aa: CASSQIRDSYYNSPLHF
d_call: TRBD1
v_call: TRBV14
cdr3_length: 17

cdr3_aa: CSARDRNTEAFF
d_call: TRBD1
v_call: TRBV20-1
cdr3_length: 12

cdr3_aa: CSVRSSGVNTGELFF
d_call: TRBD2
v_call: TRBV20-1
cdr3_length: 15

cdr3_aa: CASSRVAGESNEQFF
d_call: TRBD2
v_call: TRBV6-4
cdr3_length: 15

cdr3_aa: CASRQTGNPSSTDTQYF
d_call: -
v_call: TRBV27
cdr3_length: 17

cdr3_aa: CASSGDRGGEKLFF
d_call: TRBD1
v_call: TRBV2
cdr3_length: 14

cdr3_aa: CASSLRLGLDTEAFF
d_call: -
v_call: TRBV5-1
cdr3_length: 15

cdr3_aa: CASSVPSGANVLTF
d_call: -
v_call: TRBV9
cdr3_length: 14

cdr3_aa: CASSLAASRETQYF
d_call: -
v_call: TRBV5-1
cdr3_length: 14

cdr3_aa: CASQDRGRANVLTF
d_call: -
v_call: TRBV5-6
cdr3_length: 14

cdr3_aa: CATRTGAGETQYF
d_call: TRBD1
v_call: TRBV10-3
cdr3_length: 13

cdr3_aa: CASSIGLIQETQYF
d_call: -
v_call: TRBV19
cdr3_length: 14

cdr3_aa: CSAVLGKVNTEAFF
d_call: -
v_call: TRBV20-1
cdr3_length: 14

cdr3_aa: CSVEVASGARSSYEQYF
d_call: TRBD2
v_call: TRBV29-1
cdr3_length: 17

cdr3_aa: CASSVGRGRETQYF
d_call: -
v_call: TRBV19
cdr3_length: 14

cdr3_aa: CAISESQGAGNTEAFF
d_call: TRBD1
v_call: TRBV10-3
cdr3_length: 16

cdr3_aa: CASSIRGGDYNEQFF
d_call: -
v_call: TRBV6-1
cdr3_length: 15

cdr3_aa: CASSLNPSGSGYEQYF
d_call: TRBD2
v_call: TRBV7-6
cdr3_length: 16

cdr3_aa: CASSVGVQGDTDTQYF
d_call: TRBD1
v_call: TRBV9
cdr3_length: 16